Listed below are T cell receptor beta chains from one sample, sequenced in a study of regulatory T cells in long-lasting Graves disease. TCRdb recomputed calls from the multiplex PCR reads with MiXCR, one row per CDR3 protein. The sample records 500,000 or so distinct CDR3 sequences, roughly 15% being singletons. This sample was shared with a second study, whose subject was T cells in Graves' hyperthyroidism and ophthalmopathy.

The source was peripheral blood mononuclear cells (PBMCs), collected at new diagnosis, from a patient treated with antithyroid drugs. These receptors were obtained from a middle-aged woman with Graves disease. Each CDR3 is given with its conserved first and last residue. The order of the fields is clone size, J gene, V gene, D gene, CDR3 DNA, CDR3 protein. A D gene is named only where the DNA matches it firmly. Size is stated for part of the rows, as once, few or many counts, or as a class when the clone is expanded.

size: many; J: TRBJ2-1; V: TRBV11-2; D: .; DNA: TGTGCCAGCAGATCCAATCGAGGATCAGTTATCTACAATGAGCAGTTCTTC; CDR3: CASRSNRGSVIYNEQFF
size: many; J: TRBJ2-3; V: TRBV6-1; D: .; DNA: TGTGCCAGCAGTGATCACCGTGTGGATACGCAGTATTTT; CDR3: CASSDHRVDTQYF
size: many; J: TRBJ1-1; V: TRBV5-1; D: .; DNA: TGCGCCAGCAGCATGACGGCGGGTTTGGAACACACTGAAGCTTTCTTT; CDR3: CASSMTAGLEHTEAFF
size: many; J: TRBJ1-1; V: TRBV28; D: .; DNA: TGTGCCAGCAGTACGGCCTGGGGCACTGAAGCTTTCTTT; CDR3: CASSTAWGTEAFF
size: many; J: TRBJ2-1; V: TRBV19; D: TRBD2; DNA: TGTGCCAGTGGACTAGCAGGCTACAATGAGCAGTTCTTC; CDR3: CASGLAGYNEQFF
size: few; J: TRBJ2-1; V: TRBV3-1; D: .; DNA: TGTGCCAGCAGCCCGGGACGGACCTACAATGAGCAGTTCTTC; CDR3: CASSPGRTYNEQFF
size: few; J: TRBJ2-7; V: TRBV7-9; D: TRBD1; DNA: TGTGCCAGCAGCCCCGGACCGGGACAGGGGGCTTACGGATCCTACGAGCAGTACTTC; CDR3: CASSPGPGQGAYGSYEQYF
size: few; J: TRBJ1-6; V: TRBV20-1; D: .; DNA: TGCAGTGCTAGAGCTCCGAGCTCCTATAATTCACCCCTCCACTTT; CDR3: CSARAPSSYNSPLHF
size: many; J: TRBJ2-7; V: TRBV6-2/TRBV6-3; D: TRBD1; DNA: TGTGCCAGCTTCCAGGACAGGGGGCTGTACGAGCAGTACTTC; CDR3: CASFQDRGLYEQYF
size: many; J: TRBJ2-1; V: TRBV28; D: .; DNA: TGTGCCAGCAGTTTCCGGGACAACAATGAGCAGTTCTTC; CDR3: CASSFRDNNEQFF
size: .; J: TRBJ2-7; V: TRBV6-2/TRBV6-3; D: TRBD1; DNA: TGTGCCAGCAGTTACCCACCGGGACAGGGTTTCGAGCAGTACTTC; CDR3: CASSYPPGQGFEQYF
size: many; J: TRBJ2-3; V: TRBV7-9; D: TRBD2; DNA: TGTGCCAGCAGCTTCCTGACTAGCGGCCTAGATACGCAGTATTTT; CDR3: CASSFLTSGLDTQYF
size: .; J: TRBJ2-7; V: TRBV19; D: .; DNA: TGTGCCAGTAGTACGAGCAGCGAGCAGTACTTC; CDR3: CASSTSSEQYF
size: many; J: TRBJ2-3; V: TRBV5-5; D: .; DNA: TGTGCCAGCAGCTTGTCTGGGCGGGGGCCCACAGATACGCAGTATTTT; CDR3: CASSLSGRGPTDTQYF
size: few; J: TRBJ2-3; V: TRBV20-1; D: .; DNA: TGCAGTGCCTTCCGGTTGGCGAGCACAGATACGCAGTATTTT; CDR3: CSAFRLASTDTQYF
size: many; J: TRBJ1-6; V: TRBV11-2; D: .; DNA: TGTGCCAGCAGCTTGCGGAGTCTAAGCTCCTATAATTCACCCCTCCACTTT; CDR3: CASSLRSLSSYNSPLHF
size: .; J: TRBJ1-4; V: TRBV5-1; D: .; DNA: TGCGCCAGCAGCTCCGGGACGATGAATGAAAAACTGTTTTTT; CDR3: CASSSGTMNEKLFF
size: few; J: TRBJ1-6; V: TRBV5-6; D: TRBD1; DNA: TGTGCCAGCAGCTGGGACAGGTCGATCTCACCCCTCCACTTT; CDR3: CASSWDRSISPLHF
size: .; J: TRBJ2-5; V: TRBV9; D: TRBD2; DNA: TGTGCCAGCAGCATTTGGGGGGGAGGGGAAGAGACCCAGTACTTC; CDR3: CASSIWGGGEETQYF
size: few; J: TRBJ1-1; V: TRBV10-3; D: .; DNA: TGTGCCTCTAAAGCGGGGAACACTGAAGCTTTCTTT; CDR3: CASKAGNTEAFF
size: few; J: TRBJ2-1; V: TRBV28; D: .; DNA: TGTGCCAGCAGCCCAAGGCGTTGGGACGGGGTTTACAATGAGCAGTTCTTC; CDR3: CASSPRRWDGVYNEQFF
size: .; J: TRBJ2-2; V: TRBV6-6; D: .; DNA: TGTGCCAGCAGTTACTCGAGAGGTCAACCGTTCTCGCCCGGGGAGCTGTTTTTT; CDR3: CASSYSRGQPFSPGELFF
size: few; J: TRBJ2-7; V: TRBV15; D: TRBD1; DNA: TGTGCCACCAGCAGAGAACAGGGGGCCTACGAGCAGTACTTC; CDR3: CATSREQGAYEQYF
size: .; J: TRBJ2-2; V: TRBV5-1; D: TRBD2; DNA: TGCGCCAGCAGCTTGGAGTCGCGGGGGGTCACCGGGGAGCTGTTTTTT; CDR3: CASSLESRGVTGELFF
size: few; J: TRBJ2-5; V: TRBV24-1; D: TRBD1; DNA: TGTGCCACCAGTGATCCACGACTGACAGGGGGCCTAGAGACCCAGTACTTC; CDR3: CATSDPRLTGGLETQYF
size: few; J: TRBJ1-4; V: TRBV7-9; D: .; DNA: TGTGCCAGCAGCCACACGGGGGGCGCCGGGACTAATGAAAAACTGTTTTTT; CDR3: CASSHTGGAGTNEKLFF
size: .; J: TRBJ2-7; V: TRBV7-9; D: TRBD2; DNA: TGTGCCAGCAGCGTTCCGACTAGCGGCTACGAGCAGTACTTC; CDR3: CASSVPTSGYEQYF
size: .; J: TRBJ1-5; V: TRBV27; D: .; DNA: TGTGCCAGCACGTCGGGGTATGGTCAGCCCCAGCATTTT; CDR3: CASTSGYGQPQHF
size: many; J: TRBJ1-5; V: TRBV7-9; D: .; DNA: TGTGCCAGCAGCATCTTAGGCAATCAGCCCCAGCATTTT; CDR3: CASSILGNQPQHF
size: many; J: TRBJ2-2; V: TRBV2; D: TRBD1; DNA: TGTGCCACCATAAATTGGGAAGGGACAGGGAGGAACACCGGGGAGCTGTTTTTT; CDR3: CATINWEGTGRNTGELFF
size: many; J: TRBJ1-1; V: TRBV19; D: .; DNA: TGTGCCAGTAGTATAGTAGGAGGCGTGAACACTGAAGCTTTCTTT; CDR3: CASSIVGGVNTEAFF